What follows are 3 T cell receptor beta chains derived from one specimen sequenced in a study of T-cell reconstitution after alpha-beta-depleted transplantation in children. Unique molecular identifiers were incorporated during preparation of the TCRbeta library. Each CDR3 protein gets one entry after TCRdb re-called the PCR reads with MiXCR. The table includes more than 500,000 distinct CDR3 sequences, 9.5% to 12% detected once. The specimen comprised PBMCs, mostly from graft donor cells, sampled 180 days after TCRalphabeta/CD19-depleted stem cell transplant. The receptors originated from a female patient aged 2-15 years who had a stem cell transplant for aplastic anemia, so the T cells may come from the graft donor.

CDR3 residues: CASSARSGGGPQETQYF. The CDR3 coding sequence is TGCGCCAGCAGCGCAAGATCAGGGGGGGGGCCCCAAGAGACCCAGTACTTC. V usage is TRBV4-3 and J usage is TRBJ2-5; D tentatively reads TRBD1 or TRBD2 (7 bases each). CDR3 size: 17 residues. The V gene lost 5 bases and the J gene lost 1 base, with 20 bases spanning the gap. Germline CDR1 reads LGHNA; CDR2 reads YSLEER.

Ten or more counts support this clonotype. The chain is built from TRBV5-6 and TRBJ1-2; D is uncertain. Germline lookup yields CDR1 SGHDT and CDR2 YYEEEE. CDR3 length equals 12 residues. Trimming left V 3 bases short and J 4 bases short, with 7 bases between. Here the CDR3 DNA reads TGTGCCAGCAGCTCCCAGATCTATGGCTACACCTTC. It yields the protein CASSSQIYGYTF.

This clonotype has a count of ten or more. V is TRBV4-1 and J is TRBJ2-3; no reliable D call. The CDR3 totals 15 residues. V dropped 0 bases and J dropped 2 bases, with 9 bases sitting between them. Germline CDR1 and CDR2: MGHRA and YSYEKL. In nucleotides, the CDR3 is TGCGCCAGCAGCCAAGATCGGCGACCCACAGATACGCAGTATTTT. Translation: CASSQDRRPTDTQYF.